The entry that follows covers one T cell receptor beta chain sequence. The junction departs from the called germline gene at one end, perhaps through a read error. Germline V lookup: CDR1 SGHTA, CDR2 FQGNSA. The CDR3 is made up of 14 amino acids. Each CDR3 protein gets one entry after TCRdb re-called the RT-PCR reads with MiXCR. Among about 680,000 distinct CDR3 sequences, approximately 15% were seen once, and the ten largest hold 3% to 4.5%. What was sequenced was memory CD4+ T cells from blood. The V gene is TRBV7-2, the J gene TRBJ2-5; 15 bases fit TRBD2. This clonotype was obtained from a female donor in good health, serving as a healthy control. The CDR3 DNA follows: TGTGCCAGCAGCTCGGGACTAGCGGGAGGACCAGGGGATTTC. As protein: CASSSGLAGGPGDF.